A single sample gave rise to the 6 T cell receptor beta chains below, sequenced in a study of T cell changes during pregnancy in multiple sclerosis. The repertoire was sequenced with immunoSEQ multiplex PCR; TCRdb's copy has only in-frame clones and lacks some. Here the sample spans tens of thousands of clones, about 90% being singletons. The material sequenced was peripheral blood, taken before pregnancy. The receptors stem from a female donor with multiple sclerosis, enrolled in a pregnancy study.

This rearrangement joins TRBV11-2 to TRBJ2-5; 9 nucleotides agree with TRBD2. After removal of 1 base from V and 5 bases from J, the junction contained 2 bases not matched to a gene. The CDR3 runs to 14 residues. Germline CDR1 is SGHAT and CDR2 is FQNNGV. This CDR3 reads CASSLGGRAETQYF. The CDR3 bases are TGTGCCAGCAGCTTAGGCGGGAGGGCGGAGACCCAGTACTTC. Drawing the rest from reference TRBV11-2 and TRBJ2-5, the complete variable domain is EAGVAQSPRYKIIEKRQSVAFWCNPISGHATLYWYQQILGQGPKLLIQFQNNGVVDDSQLPKDRFSAERLKGVDSTLKIQPAKLEDSAVYLCASSLGGRAETQYFGPGTRLLVL.

The chain joins TRBV2 to TRBJ1-4; a possible D gene is TRBD1 (5 bases). Deletions cut 7 bases from V and 8 bases from J, with 8 bases between. The length of the CDR3 is 11 residues. Per germline, CDR1 SNHLY and CDR2 FYNNEI. The CDR3, as DNA: TGTGCCAGCACTGGGGGGGAAAAACTGTTTTTT. It codes for CASTGGEKLFF.

The gene calls are TRBV5-1 and TRBJ2-1, with 13 bases identical to TRBD2. Germline lookup yields CDR1 SGHRS and CDR2 YFSETQ. This CDR3 is built from 14 residues. V was pared by 5 bases and J by 6 bases, with 2 bases of the junction left unmatched. CDR3 residues: CASRGLAGINEQFF. DNA of the CDR3: TGCGCCAGCAGGGGACTAGCGGGAATCAATGAGCAGTTCTTC.

The chain carries TRBV5-1 and TRBJ2-6; TRBD1 is a possible D gene (6 bases). Trimming removed 4 bases at V and 2 bases at J, with 13 bases between. Germline-derived CDR1 and CDR2 are SGHRS and YFSETQ. This CDR3 comprises 16 residues. The CDR3 region has the DNA TGCGCCAGCAGCCAACAGGGACGAGCTGGGGCCAACGTCCTGACTTTC. It yields the protein CASSQQGRAGANVLTF.

The genes are TRBV28 and TRBJ2-5, with TRBD2 matching 7 bases. This CDR3 has 13 amino acids. The germline CDR1 and CDR2 sequences are MDHEN and SYDVKM. Trimming removed 2 bases from V and 3 bases from J; junction bases left unmatched: 0. CDR3 nucleotides: TGTGCCAGCAGTTTAAGCGGGGAAGAGACCCAGTACTTC. Its protein is CASSLSGEETQYF.

This clone appeared once. V gene TRBV19 combines with J gene TRBJ2-2; 8 nucleotides align to TRBD1. The V and J ends lost 3 bases and 5 bases, in that order; junction bases with no gene match: 8. The CDR3 has 16 amino acids. From germline, CDR1 is LNHDA and CDR2 SQIVND (reference sequence). DNA of the CDR3: TGTGCCAGTAGTATCAGGGGGCGTTACGAAACCGGGGAGCTGTTTTTT. Translating it yields CASSIRGRYETGELFF.